This passage covers 11 T cell receptor beta chains from one sample sequenced in a study of T cell responses to AZD1222 COVID-19 vaccine. The method was immunoSEQ multiplex PCR; TCRdb's version includes in-frame clones alone and lacks a portion of them. This sample has about 120,000 clones, with 80% to 95% found just once. The sequencing here drew on peripheral blood, taken on day 0 of AZD1222 vaccination. The receptors come from an adult in good health.

The chain couples TRBV7-6 to TRBJ1-4, with D uncertain. CDR1 SGHVS and CDR2 FNYEAQ come from the germline V gene. The CDR3 loop spans 18 amino acids. V gave up 2 bases and J gave up 0 bases, with 16 bases separating them. The CDR3 sequence is CASSLNPIVGATNEKLFF. CDR3 in DNA: TGTGCCAGCAGCTTAAATCCCATCGTAGGTGCAACTAATGAAAAACTGTTTTTT.

This clone was observed a single time. The chain links TRBV4-3 to TRBJ1-3; TRBD1 might be the D (6 bases). Per the germline V gene, CDR1 is LGHNA and CDR2 is YSLEER. The CDR3 loop spans 16 amino acids. Trimming shortened V by 0 bases and J by 3 bases, and 12 bases separated the two germline ends. In DNA form, the CDR3 reads TGCGCCAGCAGCCAAGATTTAACAGGGAATGGAAACACCATATATTTT. This translates into CASSQDLTGNGNTIYF.

This clone was detected only once. The V call is TRBV27, the J call TRBJ1-3, with a possible D match to TRBD1 (6 bases). The CDR3 runs 15 residues. Germline V CDR1 and CDR2: MNHEY, SMNVEV (reference sequence). V was clipped by 6 bases and J by 4 bases, with 16 bases between them. CDR3 DNA sequence: TGTGCCAGCAGCCGCTCAGGGGCTTTCGGAAACACCATATATTTT. This sequence encodes CASSRSGAFGNTIYF.

The chain joins TRBV4-2 to TRBJ2-2; maybe TRBD2 (5 bases). Germline V gene sequence: CDR1 LGHNA, CDR2 YNFKEQ. The CDR3 is 13 residues long. Trimming pared 1 base from V and 6 bases from J, leaving 6 bases between. CDR3 bases: TGTGCCAGCAGCCAAGTGGGAGCCGGGGAGCTGTTTTTT. Its protein product is CASSQVGAGELFF.

This clone was counted once. The CDR3, as DNA: TGTGCCAGCTCCGACGGGGGCCAACCCGGGACCGGGGAGCTGTTTTTT. It yields the protein CASSDGGQPGTGELFF. The V call is TRBV19, the J call TRBJ2-2, with D perhaps TRBD1 or TRBD2 (6 bases each). CDR3 length equals 16 residues. V gave up 9 bases and J gave up 5 bases, with 22 bases separating them. The germline gives CDR1 LNHDA, CDR2 SQIVND (reference sequence).

This chain uses TRBV11-3 with TRBJ2-3, with 14 bases that match TRBD2. CDR1 and CDR2 from the germline V gene are SGHNT and YENEEA. V was clipped by 4 bases and J by 3 bases; unmatched bases: 3. The CDR3 is 16 residues long. The CDR3 nucleotides are TGTGCCAGCAGCTCGGGGACTAGCGGGAGAACAGATACGCAGTATTTT. It specifies CASSSGTSGRTDTQYF.

The chain links TRBV19 to TRBJ2-2; unclear D gene. This CDR3 spans 15 amino acids. V lost 7 bases, J lost 1 base, and 13 bases lay in between. CDR1 and CDR2 (germline): LNHDA, SQIVND (reference sequence). CDR3 DNA: TGTGCCAGTACCCCCGGGTCGATGAACACCGGGGAGCTGTTTTTT. This gives the protein CASTPGSMNTGELFF.

The gene calls are TRBV3-1 (or the pseudogene TRBV3-2) and TRBJ1-2, with 7 positions matching TRBD1. Germline V gene data show CDR1 as LGHDT and CDR2 as YNNKEL (reference sequence). CDR3 length: 15 residues. J lost 4 bases, V lost 3 bases, and 8 bases had no gene match. As DNA, the CDR3 is TGTGCCAGCAGCCAGAAGACAGGGCCCTTCTATGGCTACACCTTC. Its translation is CASSQKTGPFYGYTF.

V usage is TRBV7-6 and J usage is TRBJ2-5; D may be TRBD1 (6 bases). The germline V gene has CDR1 SGHVS and CDR2 FNYEAQ. The CDR3 extends over 12 amino acids. V dropped 7 bases and J dropped 3 bases, with 9 bases sitting between them. CDR3 DNA sequence: TGTGCCAGCATGGACAGTAAAGAGACCCAGTACTTC. This codes for CASMDSKETQYF.

The CDR3 loop reads CASSRTGSGYGYTF. The CDR3 bases are TGTGCCAGCAGTAGGACAGGGTCGGGCTATGGCTACACCTTC. The rearrangement uses TRBV2 and TRBJ1-2, with 8 nucleotides matching TRBD1. Losses at the gene ends were 5 bases for V and 4 bases for J; bases not matched to a gene: 6. The CDR3 extends over 14 amino acids. Germline V lookup: CDR1 SNHLY, CDR2 FYNNEI. Together with reference TRBV2 and TRBJ1-2, the CDR3 gives the full variable domain: EPEVTQTPSHQVTQMGQEVILRCVPISNHLYFYWYRQILGQKVEFLVSFYNNEISEKSEIFDDQFSVERPDGSNFTLKIRSTKLEDSAMYFCASSRTGSGYGYTFGSGTRLTVV.

The V gene is TRBV5-1, the J gene TRBJ2-4, with 7 bases aligning to TRBD1. The CDR3 loop spans 15 amino acids. After removal of 4 bases from V and 3 bases from J, the junction contained 7 bases not matched to a gene. The germline CDR1 and CDR2 sequences are SGHRS and YFSETQ. This CDR3 reads CASSPTRTGKNIQYF. The CDR3 DNA reads TGCGCCAGCAGCCCAACTCGGACAGGCAAAAACATTCAGTACTTC.